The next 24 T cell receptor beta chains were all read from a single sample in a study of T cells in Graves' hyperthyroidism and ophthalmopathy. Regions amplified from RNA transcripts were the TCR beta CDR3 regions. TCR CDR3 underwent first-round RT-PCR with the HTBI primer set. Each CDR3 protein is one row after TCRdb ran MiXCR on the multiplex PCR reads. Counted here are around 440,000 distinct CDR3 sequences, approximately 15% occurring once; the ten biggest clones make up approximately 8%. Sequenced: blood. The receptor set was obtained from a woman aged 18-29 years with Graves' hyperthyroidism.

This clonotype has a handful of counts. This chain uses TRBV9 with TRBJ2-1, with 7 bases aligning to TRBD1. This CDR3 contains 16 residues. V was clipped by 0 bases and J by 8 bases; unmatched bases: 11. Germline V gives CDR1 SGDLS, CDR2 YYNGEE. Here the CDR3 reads CASSVEGAVTGDEQFF. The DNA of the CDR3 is TGTGCCAGCAGCGTAGAGGGGGCAGTTACTGGGGATGAGCAGTTCTTC.

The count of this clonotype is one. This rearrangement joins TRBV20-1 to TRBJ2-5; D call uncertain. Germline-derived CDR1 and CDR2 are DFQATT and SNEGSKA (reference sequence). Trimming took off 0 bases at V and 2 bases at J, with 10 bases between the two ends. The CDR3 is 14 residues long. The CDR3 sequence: CSARDQTFQETQYF. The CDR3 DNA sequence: TGCAGTGCTAGAGACCAGACCTTTCAAGAGACCCAGTACTTC.

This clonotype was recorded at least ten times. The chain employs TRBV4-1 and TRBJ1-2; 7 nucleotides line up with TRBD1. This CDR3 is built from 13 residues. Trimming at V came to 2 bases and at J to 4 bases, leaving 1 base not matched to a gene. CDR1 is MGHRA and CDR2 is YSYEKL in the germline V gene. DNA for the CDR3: TGCGCCAGCAGCCAACAGGGGGTCTATGGCTACACCTTC. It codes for CASSQQGVYGYTF.

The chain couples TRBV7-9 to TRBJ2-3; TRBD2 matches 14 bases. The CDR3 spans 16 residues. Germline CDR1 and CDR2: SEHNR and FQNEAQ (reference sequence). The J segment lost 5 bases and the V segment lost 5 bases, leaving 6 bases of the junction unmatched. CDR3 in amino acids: CASSPGLAGVLDTQYF. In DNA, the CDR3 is TGTGCCAGCAGCCCGGGACTAGCGGGAGTGTTAGATACGCAGTATTTT.

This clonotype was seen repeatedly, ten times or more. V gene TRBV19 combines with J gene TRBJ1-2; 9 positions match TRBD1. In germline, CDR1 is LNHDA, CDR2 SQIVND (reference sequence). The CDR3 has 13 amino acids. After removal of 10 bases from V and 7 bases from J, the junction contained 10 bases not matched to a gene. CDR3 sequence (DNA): TGTGCCACTGCGACAGGGGGGATTCGTGGCTACACCTTC. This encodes CATATGGIRGYTF.

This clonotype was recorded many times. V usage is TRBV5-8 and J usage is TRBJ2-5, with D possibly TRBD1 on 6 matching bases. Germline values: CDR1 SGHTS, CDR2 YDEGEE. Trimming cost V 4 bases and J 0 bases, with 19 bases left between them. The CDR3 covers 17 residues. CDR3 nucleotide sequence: TGTGCCAGCAGCCCTGGGGTGGGACAAGCGTACCAAGAGACCCAGTACTTC. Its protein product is CASSPGVGQAYQETQYF.

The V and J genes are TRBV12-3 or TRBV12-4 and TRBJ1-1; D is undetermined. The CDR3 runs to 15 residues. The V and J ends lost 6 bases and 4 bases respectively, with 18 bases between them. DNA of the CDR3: TGTGCCAGCAGAGCGGGAGGGAGGGTAGGCACTGAAGCTTTCTTT. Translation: CASRAGGRVGTEAFF.

The CDR3 DNA is TGTGCCAGCAGTAAGGGGACTGGGTCTTCCTACGAGCAGTACTTC. Residues: CASSKGTGSSYEQYF. V usage is TRBV12-3 or TRBV12-4 and J usage is TRBJ2-7; D is possibly TRBD2 (6 bases). CDR3 length equals 15 residues. V lost 5 bases to trimming and J lost 1 base, with 15 bases between them.

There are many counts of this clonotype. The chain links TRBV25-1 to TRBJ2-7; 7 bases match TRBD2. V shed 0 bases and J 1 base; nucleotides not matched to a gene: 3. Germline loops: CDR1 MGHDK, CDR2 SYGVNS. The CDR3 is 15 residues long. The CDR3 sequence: CASSEYGAGSYEQYF. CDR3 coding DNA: TGTGCCAGCAGTGAATATGGAGCGGGGTCCTACGAGCAGTACTTC.

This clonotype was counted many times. The CDR3: CASSADRGYGYTF. CDR3 coding DNA: TGCGCCAGCAGCGCGGACAGGGGCTATGGCTACACCTTC. The rearrangement joins TRBV5-1 to TRBJ1-2; TRBD1 agrees at 9 bases. Germline trimming cut 4 bases from V and 4 bases from J; bases unmatched to any gene: 2. CDR3 length equals 13 residues. Germline CDR1 SGHRS, CDR2 YFSETQ.

The CDR3 DNA follows: TGTGCCAGCAGCGTAGGACTAGCGGACTACGAGCAGTACTTC. Translation gives CASSVGLADYEQYF. The chain employs TRBV9 and TRBJ2-7; 9 nucleotides agree with TRBD2. The CDR3 is 14 residues long. The germline gives CDR1 SGDLS, CDR2 YYNGEE. The ends lost 0 bases at V and 3 bases at J; junction bases unmatched: 1. Drawing the rest from reference TRBV9 and TRBJ2-7, the complete variable domain is DSGVTQTPKHLITATGQRVTLRCSPRSGDLSVYWYQQSLDQGLQFLIQYYNGEERAKGNILERFSAQQFPDLHSELNLSSLELGDSALYFCASSVGLADYEQYFGPGTRLTVT.

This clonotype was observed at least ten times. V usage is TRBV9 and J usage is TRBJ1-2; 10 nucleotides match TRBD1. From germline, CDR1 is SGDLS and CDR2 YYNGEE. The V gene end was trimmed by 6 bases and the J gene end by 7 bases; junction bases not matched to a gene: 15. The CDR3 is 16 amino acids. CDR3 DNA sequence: TGTGCCAGCACCCTTAATCCGGGACAGGGGTTCCCTGGCTACACCTTC. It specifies CASTLNPGQGFPGYTF.

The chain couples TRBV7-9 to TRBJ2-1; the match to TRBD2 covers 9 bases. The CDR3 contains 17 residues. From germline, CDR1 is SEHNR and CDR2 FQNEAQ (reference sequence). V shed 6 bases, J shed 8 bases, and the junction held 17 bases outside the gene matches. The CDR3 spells CASRANRAGGPADEQFF. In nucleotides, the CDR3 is TGTGCCAGCAGAGCAAACAGGGCGGGGGGGCCGGCAGATGAGCAGTTCTTC. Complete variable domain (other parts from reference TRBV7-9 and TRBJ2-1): DTGVSQNPRHKITKRGQNVTFRCDPISEHNRLYWYRQTLGQGPEFLTYFQNEAQLEKSRLLSDRFSAERPKGSFSTLEIQRTEQGDSAMYLCASRANRAGGPADEQFFGPGTRLTVL.

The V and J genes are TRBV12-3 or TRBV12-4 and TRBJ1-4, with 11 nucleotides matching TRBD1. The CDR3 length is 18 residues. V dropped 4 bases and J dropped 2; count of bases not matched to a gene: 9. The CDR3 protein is CASSWGTGGVATNEKLFF. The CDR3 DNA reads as TGTGCCAGCAGTTGGGGGACAGGGGGGGTGGCGACTAATGAAAAACTGTTTTTT.

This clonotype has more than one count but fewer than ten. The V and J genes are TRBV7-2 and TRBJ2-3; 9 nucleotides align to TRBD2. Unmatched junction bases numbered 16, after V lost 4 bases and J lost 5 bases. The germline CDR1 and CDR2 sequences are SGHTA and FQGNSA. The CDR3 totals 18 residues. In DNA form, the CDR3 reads TGTGCCAGCAGCTCCCCCCCGGGGGGCGGGGGGGCCGTAGATACGCAGTATTTT. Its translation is CASSSPPGGGGAVDTQYF.

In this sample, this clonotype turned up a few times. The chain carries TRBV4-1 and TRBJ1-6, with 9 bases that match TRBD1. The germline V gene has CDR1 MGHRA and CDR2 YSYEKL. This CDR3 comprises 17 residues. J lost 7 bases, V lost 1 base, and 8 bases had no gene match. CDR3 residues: CASSQAGTGPRNSPLHF. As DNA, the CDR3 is TGCGCCAGCAGCCAAGCCGGGACAGGGCCTCGGAATTCACCCCTCCACTTT.

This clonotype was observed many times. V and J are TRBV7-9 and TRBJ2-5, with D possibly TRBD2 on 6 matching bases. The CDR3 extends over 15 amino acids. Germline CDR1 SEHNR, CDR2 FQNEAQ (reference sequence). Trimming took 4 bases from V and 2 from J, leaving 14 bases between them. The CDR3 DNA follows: TGTGCCAGCAGCTCGCTGGAGGGCCTGCAAGAGACCCAGTACTTC. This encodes CASSSLEGLQETQYF.

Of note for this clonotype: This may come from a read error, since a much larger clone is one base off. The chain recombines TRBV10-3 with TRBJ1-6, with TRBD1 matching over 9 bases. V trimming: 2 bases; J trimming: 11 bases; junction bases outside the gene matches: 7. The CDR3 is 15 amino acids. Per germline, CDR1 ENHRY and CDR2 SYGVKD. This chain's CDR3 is CAISEQDRGNPPLHF. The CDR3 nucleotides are TGTGCCATCAGTGAGCAGGACAGGGGAAATCCACCCCTCCACTTT.

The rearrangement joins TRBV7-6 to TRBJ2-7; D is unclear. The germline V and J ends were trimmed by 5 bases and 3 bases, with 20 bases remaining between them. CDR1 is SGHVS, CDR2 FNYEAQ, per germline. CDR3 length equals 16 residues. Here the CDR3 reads CASSPTLQWKGYEQYF. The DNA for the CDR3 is TGTGCCAGCAGCCCCACTTTACAGTGGAAGGGCTACGAGCAGTACTTC.

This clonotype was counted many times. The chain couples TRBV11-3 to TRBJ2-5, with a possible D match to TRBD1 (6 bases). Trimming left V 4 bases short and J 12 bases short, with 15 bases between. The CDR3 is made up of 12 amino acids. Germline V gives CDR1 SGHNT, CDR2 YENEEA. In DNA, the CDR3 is TGTGCCAGCAGCTCAAAAGGACAGCTAGAGTACTTC. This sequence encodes CASSSKGQLEYF.

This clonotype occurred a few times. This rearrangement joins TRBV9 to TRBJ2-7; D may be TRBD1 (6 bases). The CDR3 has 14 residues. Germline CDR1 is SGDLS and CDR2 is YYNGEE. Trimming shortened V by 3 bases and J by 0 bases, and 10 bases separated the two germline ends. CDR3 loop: CASSAGDGSYEQYF. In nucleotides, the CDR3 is TGTGCCAGCAGCGCAGGGGACGGCTCCTACGAGCAGTACTTC.

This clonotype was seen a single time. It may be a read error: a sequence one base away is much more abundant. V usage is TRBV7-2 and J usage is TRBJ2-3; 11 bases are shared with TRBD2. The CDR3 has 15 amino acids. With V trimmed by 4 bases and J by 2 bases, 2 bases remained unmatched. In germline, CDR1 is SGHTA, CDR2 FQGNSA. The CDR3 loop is CASSSTSGDTDTQYF. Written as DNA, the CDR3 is TGTGCCAGCAGCTCGACTAGCGGGGACACAGATACGCAGTATTTT.

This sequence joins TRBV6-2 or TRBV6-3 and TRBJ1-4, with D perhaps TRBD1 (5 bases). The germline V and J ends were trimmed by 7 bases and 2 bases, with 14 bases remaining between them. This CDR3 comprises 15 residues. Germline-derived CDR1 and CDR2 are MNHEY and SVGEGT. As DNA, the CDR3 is TGTGCCAGCAAATGGGGGGGATCTACTAATGAAAAACTGTTTTTT. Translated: CASKWGGSTNEKLFF.

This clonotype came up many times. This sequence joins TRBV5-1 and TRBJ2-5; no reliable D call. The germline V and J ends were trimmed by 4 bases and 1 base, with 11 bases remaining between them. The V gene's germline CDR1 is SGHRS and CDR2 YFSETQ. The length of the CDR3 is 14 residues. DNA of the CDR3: TGCGCCAGCAGCCAAGGACGGGTCCAAGAGACCCAGTACTTC. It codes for CASSQGRVQETQYF.